This T cell receptor (beta chain) was obtained from a study of blood T cell repertoires in COVID-19. About the research overall: Acute and convalescent COVID-19 specimens originated in the United States, Italy and Spain.

Germline-derived CDR1 and CDR2 are SEHNR and FQNEAQ (reference sequence). This CDR3 spans 12 amino acids. Trimming cost V 5 bases and J 6 bases, with 8 bases left between them. Adults between about 18 and 89 years of age took part from 24 US areas. Participants in the exposed group had met a COVID-19 case in the 2 weeks before joining the study. Method: immunoSEQ multiplex PCR; TCRdb's copy keeps in-frame clones and lacks some. The sample shows about 150,000 clones, about 90% of them seen only once. This TCR derives from a woman aged 40 to 49 who had been exposed to COVID-19. The J gene is TRBJ2-1, the V gene TRBV7-9, with D hard to call. The source material was PBMCs or T cells enriched from blood (not recorded which). The CDR3 reads CASSPLSNEQFF. The CDR3 DNA is TGTGCCAGCAGCCCTCTAAGCAATGAGCAGTTCTTC.